This T cell receptor (beta chain) appears in the sequencing data of a study of blood T cell repertoires in COVID-19. The germline gives CDR1 LGHNA, CDR2 YSLEER. The V end lost 3 bases, the J end lost 2 bases, and 16 bases lay between the germline ends. The CDR3 covers 17 residues. Clones were sequenced by immunoSEQ multiplex PCR, and TCRdb holds only the in-frame ones, with some missing. Among fewer than 70,000 clones, more than 75% were seen once, and the ten largest hold under 9%. This sequence was found in a man aged 50-60 years with active COVID-19. V is TRBV4-3 and J is TRBJ2-2, with a weak D call TRBD1 (5 bases). The specimen was peripheral blood. DNA for the CDR3: TGCGCCAGCAGCCAGGACACACCGACGATTAACACCGGGGAGCTGTTTTTT. Translating it yields CASSQDTPTINTGELFF.